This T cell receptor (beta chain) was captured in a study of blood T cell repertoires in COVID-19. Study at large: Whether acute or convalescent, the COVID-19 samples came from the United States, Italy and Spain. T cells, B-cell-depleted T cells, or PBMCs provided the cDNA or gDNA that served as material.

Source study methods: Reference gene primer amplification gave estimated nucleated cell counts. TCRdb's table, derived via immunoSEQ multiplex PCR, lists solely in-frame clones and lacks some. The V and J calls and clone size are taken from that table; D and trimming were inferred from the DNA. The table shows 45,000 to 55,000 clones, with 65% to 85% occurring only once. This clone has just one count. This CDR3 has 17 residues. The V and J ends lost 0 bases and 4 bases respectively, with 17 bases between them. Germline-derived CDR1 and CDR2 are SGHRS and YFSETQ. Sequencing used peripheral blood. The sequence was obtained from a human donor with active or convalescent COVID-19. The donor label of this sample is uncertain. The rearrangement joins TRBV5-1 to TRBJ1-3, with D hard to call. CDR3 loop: CASSLADLRAGGNTIYF. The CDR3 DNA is TGCGCCAGCAGCTTGGCGGACCTCCGGGCGGGGGGAAACACCATATATTTT.